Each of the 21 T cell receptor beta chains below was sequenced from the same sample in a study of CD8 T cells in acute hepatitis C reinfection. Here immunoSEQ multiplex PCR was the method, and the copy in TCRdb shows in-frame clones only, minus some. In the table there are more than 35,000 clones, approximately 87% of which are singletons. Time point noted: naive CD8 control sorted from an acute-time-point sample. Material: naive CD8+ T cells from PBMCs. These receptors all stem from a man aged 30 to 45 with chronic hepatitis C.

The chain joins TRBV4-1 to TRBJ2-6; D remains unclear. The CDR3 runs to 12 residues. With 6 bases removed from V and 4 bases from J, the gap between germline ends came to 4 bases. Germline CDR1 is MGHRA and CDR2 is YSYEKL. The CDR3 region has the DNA TGCGCCAGCAGTTTGGGGGCCAACGTCCTGACTTTC. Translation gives CASSLGANVLTF.

The CDR3 DNA is TGTGCCAGTAGCTGGGACAGGGCCACAGATACGCAGTATTTT. It translates to CASSWDRATDTQYF. This chain joins TRBV19 and TRBJ2-3, with 9 bases matching TRBD1. Germline values: CDR1 LNHDA, CDR2 SQIVND (reference sequence). With 6 bases clipped from V and 2 bases from J, the junction kept 3 bases outside the gene matches. CDR3 length: 14 amino acids. Variable domain in full (rest from reference TRBV19 and TRBJ2-3): DGGITQSPKYLFRKEGQNVTLSCEQNLNHDAMYWYRQDPGQGLRLIYYSQIVNDFQKGDIAEGYSVSREKKESFPLTVTSAQKNPTAFYLCASSWDRATDTQYFGPGTRLTVL.

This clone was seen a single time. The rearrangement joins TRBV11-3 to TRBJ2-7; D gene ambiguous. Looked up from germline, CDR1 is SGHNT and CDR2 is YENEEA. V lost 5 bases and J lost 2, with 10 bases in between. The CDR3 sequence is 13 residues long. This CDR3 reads CASSNGSPYEQYF. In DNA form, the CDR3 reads TGTGCCAGCAGCAATGGCAGCCCCTACGAGCAGTACTTC.

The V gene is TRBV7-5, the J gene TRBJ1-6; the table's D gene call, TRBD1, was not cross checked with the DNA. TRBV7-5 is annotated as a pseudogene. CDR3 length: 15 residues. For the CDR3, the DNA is TGTGCCAGAATCATAAGCCAGGGGGATAATTCACCCCTCCACTTT. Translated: CARIISQGDNSPLHF.

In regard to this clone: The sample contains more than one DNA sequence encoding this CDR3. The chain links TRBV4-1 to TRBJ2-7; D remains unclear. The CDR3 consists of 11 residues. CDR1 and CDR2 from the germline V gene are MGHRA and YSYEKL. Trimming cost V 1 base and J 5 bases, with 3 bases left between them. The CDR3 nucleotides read TGCGCCAGCAGCCAAGGAAACGAGCAGTACTTC. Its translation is CASSQGNEQYF.

The CDR3 here is CASSPPLGGKTYEQYF. In DNA, the CDR3 is TGTGCCAGCAGCCCCCCATTGGGGGGAAAGACCTACGAGCAGTACTTC. The chain joins TRBV16 to TRBJ2-7; perhaps TRBD2 as D (6 bases). Germline loops: CDR1 KGHSY, CDR2 FQNENV. The CDR3 runs to 16 residues. With 4 bases removed from V and 2 bases from J, the gap between germline ends came to 18 bases.

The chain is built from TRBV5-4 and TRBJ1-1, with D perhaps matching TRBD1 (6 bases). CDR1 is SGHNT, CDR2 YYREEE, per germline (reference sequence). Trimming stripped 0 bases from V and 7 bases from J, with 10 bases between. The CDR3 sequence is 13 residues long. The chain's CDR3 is CASSLGTVYEAFF. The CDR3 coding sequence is TGTGCCAGCAGCTTGGGGACAGTGTATGAAGCTTTCTTT.

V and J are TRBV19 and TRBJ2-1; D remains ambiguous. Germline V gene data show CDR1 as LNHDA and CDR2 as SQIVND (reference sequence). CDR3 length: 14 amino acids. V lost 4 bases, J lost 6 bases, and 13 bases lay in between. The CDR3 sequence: CASSTEPDSNEQFF. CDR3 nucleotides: TGTGCCAGTAGTACCGAGCCAGATAGCAATGAGCAGTTCTTC. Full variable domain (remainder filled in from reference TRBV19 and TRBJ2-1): DGGITQSPKYLFRKEGQNVTLSCEQNLNHDAMYWYRQDPGQGLRLIYYSQIVNDFQKGDIAEGYSVSREKKESFPLTVTSAQKNPTAFYLCASSTEPDSNEQFFGPGTRLTVL.

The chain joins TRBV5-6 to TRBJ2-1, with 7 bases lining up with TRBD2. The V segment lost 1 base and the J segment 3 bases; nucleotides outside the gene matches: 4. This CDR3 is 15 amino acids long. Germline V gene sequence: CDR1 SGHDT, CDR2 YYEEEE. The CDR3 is CASSLYGGVYNEQFF. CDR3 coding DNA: TGTGCCAGCAGCTTGTATGGGGGGGTCTACAATGAGCAGTTCTTC.

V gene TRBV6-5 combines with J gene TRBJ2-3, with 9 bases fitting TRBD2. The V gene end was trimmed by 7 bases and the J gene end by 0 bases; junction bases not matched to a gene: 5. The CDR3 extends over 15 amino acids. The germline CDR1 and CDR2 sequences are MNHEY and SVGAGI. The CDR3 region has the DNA TGTGCCAGCAAGACTAGCGGACTGAGCACAGATACGCAGTATTTT. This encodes CASKTSGLSTDTQYF.

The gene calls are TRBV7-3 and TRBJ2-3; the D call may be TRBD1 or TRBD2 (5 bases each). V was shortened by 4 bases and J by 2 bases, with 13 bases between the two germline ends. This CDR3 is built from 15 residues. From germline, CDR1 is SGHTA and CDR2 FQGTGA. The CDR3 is CASSSTGTHTDTQYF. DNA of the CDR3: TGTGCCAGCAGCTCAACCGGGACCCACACAGATACGCAGTATTTT.

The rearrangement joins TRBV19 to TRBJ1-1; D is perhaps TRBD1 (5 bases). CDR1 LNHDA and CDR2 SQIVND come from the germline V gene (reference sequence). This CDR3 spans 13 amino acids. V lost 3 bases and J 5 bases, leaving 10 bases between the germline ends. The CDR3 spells CASSMGERTEAFF. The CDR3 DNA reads TGTGCCAGTAGTATGGGGGAGAGGACTGAAGCTTTCTTT.

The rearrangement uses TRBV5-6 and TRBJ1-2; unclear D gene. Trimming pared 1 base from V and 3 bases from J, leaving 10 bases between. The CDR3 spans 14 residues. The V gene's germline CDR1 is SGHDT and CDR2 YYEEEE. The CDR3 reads CASSLLAGHYGYTF. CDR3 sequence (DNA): TGTGCCAGCAGCTTGTTAGCCGGACACTATGGCTACACCTTC. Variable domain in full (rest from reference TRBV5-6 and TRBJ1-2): DAGVTQSPTHLIKTRGQQVTLRCSPKSGHDTVSWYQQALGQGPQFIFQYYEEEERQRGNFPDRFSGHQFPNYSSELNVNALLLGDSALYLCASSLLAGHYGYTFGSGTRLTVV.

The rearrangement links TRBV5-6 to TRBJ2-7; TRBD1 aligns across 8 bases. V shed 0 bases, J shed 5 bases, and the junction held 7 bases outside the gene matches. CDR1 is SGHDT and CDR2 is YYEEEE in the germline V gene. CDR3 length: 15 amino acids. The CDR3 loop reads CASSLVDREVHEQYF. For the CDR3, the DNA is TGTGCCAGCAGCTTGGTGGACAGGGAGGTCCACGAGCAGTACTTC.

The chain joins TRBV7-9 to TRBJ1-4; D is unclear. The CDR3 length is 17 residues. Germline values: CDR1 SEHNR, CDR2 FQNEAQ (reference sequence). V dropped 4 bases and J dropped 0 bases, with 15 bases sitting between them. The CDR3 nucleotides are TGTGCCAGCAGCTCGCGAGAGACGGTCGCAACTAATGAAAAACTGTTTTTT. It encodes CASSSRETVATNEKLFF.

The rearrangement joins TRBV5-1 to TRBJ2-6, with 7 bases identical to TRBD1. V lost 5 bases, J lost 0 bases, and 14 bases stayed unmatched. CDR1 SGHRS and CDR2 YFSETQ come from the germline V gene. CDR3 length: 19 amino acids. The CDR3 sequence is CASSPLGQNSLSGANVLTF. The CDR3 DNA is TGCGCCAGCAGTCCCCTGGGACAGAACTCTCTCTCTGGGGCCAACGTCCTGACTTTC.

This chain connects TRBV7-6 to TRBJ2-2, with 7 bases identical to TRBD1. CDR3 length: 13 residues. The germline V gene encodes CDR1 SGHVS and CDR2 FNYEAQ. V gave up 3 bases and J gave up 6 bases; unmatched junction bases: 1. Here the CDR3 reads CASSFTGAGELFF. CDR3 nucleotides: TGTGCCAGCAGCTTTACAGGGGCCGGGGAGCTGTTTTTT.

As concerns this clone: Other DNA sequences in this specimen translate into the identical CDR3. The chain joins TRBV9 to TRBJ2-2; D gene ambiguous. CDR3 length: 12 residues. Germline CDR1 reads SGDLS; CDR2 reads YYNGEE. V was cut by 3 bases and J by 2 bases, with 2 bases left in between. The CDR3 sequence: CASSANTGELFF. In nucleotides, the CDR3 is TGTGCCAGCAGCGCTAACACCGGGGAGCTGTTTTTT.

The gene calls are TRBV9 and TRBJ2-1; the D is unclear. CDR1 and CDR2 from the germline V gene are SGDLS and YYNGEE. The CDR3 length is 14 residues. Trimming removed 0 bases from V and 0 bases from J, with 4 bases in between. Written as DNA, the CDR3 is TGTGCCAGCAGCGTAGAGTTCTCCTACAATGAGCAGTTCTTC. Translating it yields CASSVEFSYNEQFF.

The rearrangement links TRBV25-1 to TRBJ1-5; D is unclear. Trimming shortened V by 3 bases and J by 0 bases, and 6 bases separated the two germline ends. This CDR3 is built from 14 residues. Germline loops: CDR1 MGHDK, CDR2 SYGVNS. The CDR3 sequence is CASSDSPSNQPQHF. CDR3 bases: TGTGCCAGCAGTGACTCCCCTAGCAATCAGCCCCAGCATTTT.

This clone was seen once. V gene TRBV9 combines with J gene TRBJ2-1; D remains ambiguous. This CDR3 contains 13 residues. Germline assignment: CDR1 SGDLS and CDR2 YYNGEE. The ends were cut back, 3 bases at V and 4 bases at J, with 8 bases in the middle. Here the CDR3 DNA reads TGTGCCAGCAGCGACGGTTTGTACAATGAGCAGTTCTTC. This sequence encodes CASSDGLYNEQFF.